The sequence of this TCR beta chain was determined in a study of breast tumors, draining lymph nodes, adjacent tissues. Regarding the study as a whole: Most tumor T cells seemingly derive from lymph node, then expand in tumor. Tumor TCR diversity was below lymph nodes but above nontumor tissue. Luminal-like breast cancer showed significantly higher tumor–nontumor repertoire similarity than basal-like. That most tumor T cells come from lymph nodes remained unproven.

Remarks on this clonotype: Its antigen is unidentified.

V lost 6 bases to trimming and J lost 3 bases; unmatched junction nucleotides: 5. Germline CDR1 is DFQATT and CDR2 is SNEGSKA (reference sequence). The CDR3 sequence is 13 residues long. Axillary draining lymph nodes of breast cancer patients supplied the node samples. TCRdb recomputed calls from the multiplex PCR reads with MiXCR, one row per CDR3 protein. The sample has nearly 110,000 distinct CDR3 sequences, roughly 33% seen once. The TCR originated in a female donor with breast cancer. Some clones in this sample may be carry-over from other donors' samples. The chain combines TRBV20-1 with TRBJ1-2, with 9 bases aligning to TRBD1. Input material: axillary lymph node tissue. Here the CDR3 reads CSASTGGHYGYTF. For the CDR3, the DNA is TGCAGTGCGAGTACAGGGGGCCACTATGGCTACACCTTC.